Presented here are 32 T cell receptor beta chains from one specimen sequenced in a study of T cell changes during pregnancy in multiple sclerosis. Sequenced by immunoSEQ multiplex PCR; TCRdb stores in-frame clones only, minus some. The sample lists 57,000 or so clones; just over 90% were seen once. The sequences come from peripheral blood, collected in the second trimester of pregnancy. Receptors originate from a female donor with multiple sclerosis, enrolled in a pregnancy study.

This rearrangement joins TRBV5-1 to TRBJ2-3; D gene unclear. The V gene's germline CDR1 is SGHRS and CDR2 YFSETQ. There are 12 residues in the CDR3. Trimming took off 2 bases at V and 4 bases at J, with 5 bases between the two ends. The CDR3 loop is CASSFGPDTQYF. CDR3 coding DNA: TGCGCCAGCAGCTTTGGCCCAGATACGCAGTATTTT.

V is TRBV18 and J is TRBJ1-2; D may be TRBD1 (6 bases). Germline V lookup: CDR1 KGHSH, CDR2 LQKENI. V shed 3 bases and J shed 5 bases, with 16 bases lying between them. The CDR3 is 15 residues long. The CDR3 bases are TGTGCCAGCTCACCTGTCACAGGGATGGGATATGGCTACACCTTC. It specifies CASSPVTGMGYGYTF.

The chain couples TRBV5-1 to TRBJ2-1; D gene unclear. Germline lookup yields CDR1 SGHRS and CDR2 YFSETQ. There are 15 residues in the CDR3. The V end was cut by 4 bases, the J end by 0 bases, with 11 bases between. The chain's CDR3 is CASSEYLLSYNEQFF. In DNA, the CDR3 is TGCGCCAGCAGCGAATACCTACTCTCCTACAATGAGCAGTTCTTC. The variable domain in full, with the rest retrieved from reference TRBV5-1 and TRBJ2-1, is KAGVTQTPRYLIKTRGQQVTLSCSPISGHRSVSWYQQTPGQGLQFLFEYFSETQRNKGNFPGRFSGRQFSNSRSEMNVSTLELGDSALYLCASSEYLLSYNEQFFGPGTRLTVL.

This chain uses TRBV19 with TRBJ2-7, with a weak D call TRBD1 (6 bases). Per the germline V gene, CDR1 is LNHDA and CDR2 is SQIVND (reference sequence). This CDR3 has 13 residues. V was shortened by 8 bases and J by 5 bases, with 16 bases between the two germline ends. In nucleotides, the CDR3 is TGTGCCAGTTCAGGGGTGGTCGAGAACGAGCAGTACTTC. This sequence encodes CASSGVVENEQYF.

By proportion, this clone is medium-sized (0.01 to 0.1%). This chain uses TRBV10-1 with TRBJ1-6; TRBD1 agrees at 9 bases. The CDR3 length is 13 residues. The germline V gene has CDR1 WNHNN and CDR2 SYGVQD (reference sequence). The V gene end was trimmed by 9 bases and the J gene end by 10 bases; junction bases not matched to a gene: 7. CDR3 nucleotides: TGCGCCAGTAGTTGGGACAGGGAATCACCCCTCCACTTT. This gives the protein CASSWDRESPLHF.

The genes are TRBV9 and TRBJ1-1; no reliable D call. Per the germline V gene, CDR1 is SGDLS and CDR2 is YYNGEE. CDR3 length equals 15 residues. Trimming removed 0 bases at V and 4 bases at J, with 13 bases between. CDR3 coding DNA: TGTGCCAGCAGCGTAGATGCGGGCGGAAGCACTGAAGCTTTCTTT. It is translated as CASSVDAGGSTEAFF.

The rearrangement joins TRBV15 to TRBJ2-1, with 12 nucleotides matching TRBD1. The CDR3 totals 15 residues. The V gene end was trimmed by 1 base and the J gene end by 7 bases; junction bases not matched to a gene: 2. CDR1 and CDR2 (germline): LNHNV, YYDKDF (reference sequence). The CDR3 here is CATSRGDRGRNEQFF. The CDR3 region has the DNA TGTGCCACCAGCAGAGGGGACAGGGGGCGGAATGAGCAGTTCTTC.

The J gene is TRBJ2-5, the V gene TRBV7-6; a possible D gene is TRBD1 (6 bases). Germline loops: CDR1 SGHVS, CDR2 FNYEAQ. This CDR3 spans 14 amino acids. The ends were cut back, 2 bases at V and 1 base at J, with 8 bases in the middle. The CDR3 loop is CASSLLDSQETQYF. CDR3 bases: TGTGCCAGCAGCTTACTGGACAGCCAAGAGACCCAGTACTTC.

The chain recombines TRBV12-5 with TRBJ1-5; D unresolved. The V end lost 2 bases, the J end lost 9 bases, and 17 bases lay between the germline ends. The V gene's germline CDR1 is LGHNT and CDR2 FRNRAP. The CDR3 is 15 amino acids. The CDR3 coding sequence is TGTGCTAGTGGTTTGACCGAGGGAGGGTCATCGCCCCAGCATTTT. This gives the protein CASGLTEGGSSPQHF.

V and J are TRBV18 and TRBJ2-1, with 9 bases matching TRBD1. The germline CDR1 and CDR2 sequences are KGHSH and LQKENI. The CDR3 sequence is 17 residues long. V gave up 5 bases and J gave up 5 bases; unmatched junction bases: 13. CDR3 loop: CASSVVLGQGINNEQFF. CDR3 in DNA: TGTGCCAGCTCAGTCGTACTAGGACAGGGGATAAACAATGAGCAGTTCTTC.

The chain has TRBV2 and TRBJ2-4; 7 positions match TRBD1. Germline CDR1 reads SNHLY; CDR2 reads FYNNEI. The V and J ends lost 7 bases and 4 bases, in that order; junction bases with no gene match: 13. This CDR3 has 16 residues. The CDR3 region is CASTTPQGPGKNIQYF. The CDR3 region has the DNA TGTGCCAGCACCACACCACAGGGGCCTGGGAAAAACATTCAGTACTTC. The full variable domain, its missing parts supplied by reference TRBV2 and TRBJ2-4, is EPEVTQTPSHQVTQMGQEVILRCVPISNHLYFYWYRQILGQKVEFLVSFYNNEISEKSEIFDDQFSVERPDGSNFTLKIRSTKLEDSAMYFCASTTPQGPGKNIQYFGAGTRLSVL.

The chain uses TRBV5-1 and TRBJ1-1; TRBD1 matches at 8 bases. CDR3 length: 12 amino acids. The trim removed 7 bases at V and 11 bases at J, leaving 10 bases unmatched. Germline V gene sequence: CDR1 SGHRS, CDR2 YFSETQ. CDR3 nucleotides: TGCGCCAGCGGGACCGACACAGGGGGGGCTTTCTTT. Protein sequence: CASGTDTGGAFF.

This clone was seen only once. The V gene is TRBV29-1, the J gene TRBJ2-7, with TRBD1 as a possible D gene (6 bases). V was trimmed by 4 bases and J by 5 bases, leaving 18 bases between them. Germline CDR1 SQVTM, CDR2 ANQGSEA. The CDR3 consists of 14 residues. This chain's CDR3 is CSVADRATGNEQYF. The CDR3, as DNA: TGCAGCGTTGCCGATCGGGCAACAGGGAACGAGCAGTACTTC.

The rearrangement uses TRBV11-2 and TRBJ2-1; D unclear. Germline loops: CDR1 SGHAT, CDR2 FQNNGV. V lost 0 bases and J lost 2, with 8 bases in between. The CDR3 runs 15 residues. The CDR3 is CASSLERSPYNEQFF. The CDR3 bases are TGTGCCAGCAGCTTAGAGCGGAGTCCCTACAATGAGCAGTTCTTC.

The chain is built from TRBV5-1 and TRBJ1-1; TRBD1 agrees at 8 bases. CDR3 length: 16 residues. From germline, CDR1 is SGHRS and CDR2 YFSETQ. J lost 4 bases, V lost 4 bases, and 12 bases had no gene match. This CDR3 is CASSPGAGGRGTEAFF. CDR3 coding DNA: TGCGCCAGCAGCCCGGGGGCAGGGGGCAGGGGCACTGAAGCTTTCTTT.

This chain connects TRBV7-2 to TRBJ2-7, with TRBD1 identical over 8 bases. Looked up from germline, CDR1 is SGHTA and CDR2 is FQGNSA. V gave up 1 base and J gave up 3 bases; unmatched junction bases: 17. The CDR3 has 19 amino acids. The CDR3 loop is CASSLGPLSRDRLHYEQYF. The CDR3 DNA reads as TGTGCCAGCAGCTTAGGGCCGCTCTCTAGGGACAGGCTACACTACGAGCAGTACTTC.

The count of this clone is one. This chain connects TRBV12-5 to TRBJ1-5; D gene unclear. CDR3 length equals 14 residues. V lost 9 bases to trimming and J lost 0 bases, with 12 bases between them. Germline V gene sequence: CDR1 LGHNT, CDR2 FRNRAP. Here the CDR3 reads CASTASASNQPQHF. CDR3 DNA sequence: TGTGCTAGCACCGCCAGCGCTAGCAATCAGCCCCAGCATTTT. Drawing the rest from reference TRBV12-5 and TRBJ1-5, the complete variable domain is DARVTQTPRHKVTEMGQEVTMRCQPILGHNTVFWYRQTMMQGLELLAYFRNRAPLDDSGMPKDRFSAEMPDATLATLKIQPSEPRDSAVYFCASTASASNQPQHFGDGTRLSIL.

This clone occurred once. The CDR3 spells CASSSRAYSTDTQYF. Here the CDR3 DNA reads TGTGCCAGCAGCTCGCGGGCCTATAGCACAGATACGCAGTATTTT. This rearrangement joins TRBV7-6 to TRBJ2-3; weak D call: TRBD2 (5 bases). Trimming shortened V by 4 bases and J by 0 bases, and 11 bases separated the two germline ends. From germline, CDR1 is SGHVS and CDR2 FNYEAQ. The CDR3 sequence is 15 residues long.

The V gene is TRBV6-5, the J gene TRBJ1-1; 7 nucleotides line up with TRBD1. Trimming cost V 0 bases and J 3 bases; bases outside gene matches: 4. The CDR3 contains 15 residues. Germline V lookup: CDR1 MNHEY, CDR2 SVGAGI. The CDR3 DNA follows: TGTGCCAGCAGTTACTCGACAGGGACGGACACTGAAGCTTTCTTT. Its protein product is CASSYSTGTDTEAFF.

The V call is TRBV5-1, the J call TRBJ1-1; D unclear. Deletions cut 0 bases from V and 4 bases from J, with 10 bases between. CDR3 length equals 14 residues. CDR1 and CDR2 (germline): SGHRS, YFSETQ. CDR3 sequence reads: CASSLELGVTEAFF. The CDR3 DNA is TGCGCCAGCAGCTTGGAACTCGGGGTCACTGAAGCTTTCTTT.

The chain recombines TRBV4-3 with TRBJ2-3; the match to TRBD2 covers 14 bases. There are 16 residues in the CDR3. The V and J ends lost 4 bases and 7 bases, in that order; junction bases with no gene match: 7. CDR1 is LGHNA, CDR2 YSLEER, per germline. CDR3 nucleotides: TGCGCCAGCAGCCCGGCCGGGACTAGCGGGGGAAATACGCAGTATTTT. This encodes CASSPAGTSGGNTQYF.

J is TRBJ1-6 and V is TRBV7-6; 7 bases are shared with TRBD1. CDR3 length equals 19 residues. Germline loops: CDR1 SGHVS, CDR2 FNYEAQ. The V and J ends lost 2 bases and 7 bases, in that order; junction bases with no gene match: 17. The CDR3 loop is CASSLWDSAQSGGNSPLHF. The CDR3 nucleotides read TGTGCCAGCAGCTTATGGGACAGCGCCCAGTCCGGAGGGAATTCACCCCTCCACTTT.

The chain has TRBV10-3 and TRBJ2-7; D perhaps matches TRBD1 (6 bases). This CDR3 is 11 amino acids long. Germline-derived CDR1 and CDR2 are ENHRY and SYGVKD. Deletions cut 2 bases from V and 13 bases from J, with 12 bases between. CDR3: CAISERTAVYF. In nucleotides, the CDR3 is TGTGCCATCAGTGAGCGGACAGCCGTCTACTTC.

This sequence joins TRBV10-2 and TRBJ2-2; a possible D gene is TRBD1 (6 bases). V was shortened by 8 bases and J by 1 base, with 11 bases between the two germline ends. The germline gives CDR1 WSHSY, CDR2 SAAADI. The CDR3 loop spans 14 amino acids. CDR3 amino acids: CASRMTGNTGELFF. The CDR3 bases are TGCGCCAGCCGGATGACAGGGAACACCGGGGAGCTGTTTTTT.

The genes are TRBV18 and TRBJ1-2; 12 bases are a match to TRBD1. CDR1 and CDR2 from the germline V gene are KGHSH and LQKENI. Trimming cost V 2 bases and J 8 bases; bases outside gene matches: 18. The CDR3 loop spans 19 amino acids. This CDR3 reads CASSPSTPSGQGAFEGYTF. The CDR3 bases are TGTGCCAGCTCACCATCTACGCCCTCGGGACAGGGGGCATTCGAGGGCTACACCTTC.

The chain couples TRBV4-1 to TRBJ2-5, with 8 bases aligning to TRBD1. The CDR3 covers 15 residues. V lost 4 bases, J lost 2 bases, and 6 bases stayed unmatched. CDR1 and CDR2 from the germline V gene are MGHRA and YSYEKL. The CDR3 is CASSRQGTGQETQYF. The CDR3 DNA is TGCGCCAGCAGCCGACAAGGGACAGGTCAAGAGACCCAGTACTTC.

The CDR3 loop reads CASSFEGYTEAFF. CDR3 nucleotide sequence: TGCGCCAGCAGCTTTGAGGGTTACACTGAAGCTTTCTTT. The chain employs TRBV5-1 and TRBJ1-1, with D uncertain. Looked up from germline, CDR1 is SGHRS and CDR2 is YFSETQ. The ends were cut back, 2 bases at V and 3 bases at J, with 8 bases in the middle. The CDR3 length is 13 residues. Full variable domain (remainder filled in from reference TRBV5-1 and TRBJ1-1): KAGVTQTPRYLIKTRGQQVTLSCSPISGHRSVSWYQQTPGQGLQFLFEYFSETQRNKGNFPGRFSGRQFSNSRSEMNVSTLELGDSALYLCASSFEGYTEAFFGQGTRLTVV.

J is TRBJ1-1 and V is TRBV7-3; TRBD1 might be the D (5 bases). Germline V CDR1 and CDR2: SGHTA, FQGTGA. Deletions cut 1 base from V and 7 bases from J, with 10 bases between. The CDR3 has 13 residues. The CDR3 DNA reads TGTGCCAGCAGCTTAAAGCGGGGGGTTGAAGCTTTCTTT. It specifies CASSLKRGVEAFF.

The chain links TRBV7-9 to TRBJ1-6, with D unclear. Germline V gene sequence: CDR1 SEHNR, CDR2 FQNEAQ (reference sequence). CDR3 length: 15 residues. V was cut by 5 bases and J by 7 bases, with 15 bases left in between. The CDR3 coding sequence is TGTGCCAGCAGCCAGCGTCCGGCGGGGAATTCACCCCTCCACTTT. Encoded protein: CASSQRPAGNSPLHF.

The DNA for the CDR3 is TGCAGCGTTGAGGGGGCAGGGTGGGAGACCCAGTACTTC. Residues: CSVEGAGWETQYF. This chain connects TRBV29-1 to TRBJ2-5, with a weak D call TRBD1 (6 bases). Germline CDR1 is SQVTM and CDR2 is ANQGSEA. Trimming took 3 bases from V and 5 from J, leaving 13 bases between them. The CDR3 has 13 amino acids.

The V gene is TRBV5-1, the J gene TRBJ2-1; TRBD1 matches at 8 bases. CDR1 and CDR2 (germline): SGHRS, YFSETQ. This CDR3 has 14 residues. V lost 6 bases to trimming and J lost 7 bases; unmatched junction nucleotides: 9. As DNA, the CDR3 is TGCGCCAGCACCGACAGGGGTCGTGCGAATGAGCAGTTCTTC. Amino acid sequence: CASTDRGRANEQFF.

The chain recombines TRBV5-6 with TRBJ2-3; 7 bases align to TRBD2. The V gene end was trimmed by 3 bases and the J gene end by 3 bases; junction bases not matched to a gene: 4. This CDR3 region has 14 residues. Germline CDR1 and CDR2: SGHDT and YYEEEE. CDR3 DNA sequence: TGTGCCAGCAGCTCTAGCGGAGGAACAGATACGCAGTATTTT. It specifies CASSSSGGTDTQYF.